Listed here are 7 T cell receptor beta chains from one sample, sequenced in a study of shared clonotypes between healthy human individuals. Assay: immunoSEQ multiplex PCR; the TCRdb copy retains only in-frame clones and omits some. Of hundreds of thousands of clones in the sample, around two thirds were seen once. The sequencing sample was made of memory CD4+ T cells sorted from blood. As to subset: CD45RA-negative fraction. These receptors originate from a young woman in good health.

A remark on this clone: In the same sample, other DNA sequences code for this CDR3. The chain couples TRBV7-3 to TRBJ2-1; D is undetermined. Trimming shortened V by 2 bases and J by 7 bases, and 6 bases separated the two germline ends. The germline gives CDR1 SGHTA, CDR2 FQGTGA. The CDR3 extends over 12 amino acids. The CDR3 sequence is CASSLSGNEQFF. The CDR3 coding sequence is TGTGCCAGCAGCTTATCTGGGAATGAGCAGTTCTTC. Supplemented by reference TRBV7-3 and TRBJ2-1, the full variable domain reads GAGVSQTPSNKVTEKGKYVELRCDPISGHTALYWYRQSLGQGPEFLIYFQGTGAADDSGLPNDRFFAVRPEGSVSTLKIQRTERGDSAVYLCASSLSGNEQFFGPGTRLTVL.

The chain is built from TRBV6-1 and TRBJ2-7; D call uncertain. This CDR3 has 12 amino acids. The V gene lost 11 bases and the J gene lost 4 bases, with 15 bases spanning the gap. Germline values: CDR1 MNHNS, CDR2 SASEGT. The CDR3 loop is CASGSEWYEQYF. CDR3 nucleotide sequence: TGTGCCTCGGGCTCCGAATGGTACGAGCAGTACTTC.

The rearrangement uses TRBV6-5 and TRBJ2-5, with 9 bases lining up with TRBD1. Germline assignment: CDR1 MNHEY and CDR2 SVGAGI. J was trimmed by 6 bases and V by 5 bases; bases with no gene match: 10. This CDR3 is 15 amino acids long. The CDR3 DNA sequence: TGTGCCAGCAGTCGCCGGACAGGGGAATCGAAGACCCAGTACTTC. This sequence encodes CASSRRTGESKTQYF.

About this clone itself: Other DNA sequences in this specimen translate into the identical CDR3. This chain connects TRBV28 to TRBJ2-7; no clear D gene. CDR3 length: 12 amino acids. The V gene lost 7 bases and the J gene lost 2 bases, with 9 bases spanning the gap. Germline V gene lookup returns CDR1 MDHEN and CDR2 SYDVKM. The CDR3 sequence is CASTTGAYEQYF. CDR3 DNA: TGTGCCAGCACCACTGGGGCCTACGAGCAGTACTTC. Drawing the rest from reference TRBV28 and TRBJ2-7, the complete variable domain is DVKVTQSSRYLVKRTGEKVFLECVQDMDHENMFWYRQDPGLGLRLIYFSYDVKMKEKGDIPEGYSVSREKKERFSLILESASTNQTSMYLCASTTGAYEQYFGPGTRLTVT.

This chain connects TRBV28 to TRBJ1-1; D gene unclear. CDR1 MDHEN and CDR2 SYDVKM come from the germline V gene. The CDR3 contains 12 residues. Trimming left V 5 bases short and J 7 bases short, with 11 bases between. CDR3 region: CASSLFGLEAFF. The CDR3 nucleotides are TGTGCCAGCAGTCTATTTGGGCTTGAAGCTTTCTTT.

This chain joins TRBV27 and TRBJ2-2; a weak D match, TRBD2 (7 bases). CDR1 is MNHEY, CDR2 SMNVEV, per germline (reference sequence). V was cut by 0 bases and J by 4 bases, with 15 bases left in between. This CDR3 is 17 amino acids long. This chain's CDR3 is CASSLSGAGRGTGELFF. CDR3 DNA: TGTGCCAGCAGTTTATCGGGGGCGGGGAGGGGCACCGGGGAGCTGTTTTTT.

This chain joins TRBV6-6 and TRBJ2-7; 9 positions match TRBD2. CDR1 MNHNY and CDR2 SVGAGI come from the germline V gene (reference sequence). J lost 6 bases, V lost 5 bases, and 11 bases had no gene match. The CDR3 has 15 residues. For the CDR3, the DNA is TGTGCCAGCAGTCTAACCGGGACTAGCCCCTCCGAGCAGTACTTC. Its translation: CASSLTGTSPSEQYF.